This T cell receptor beta chain is drawn from a study of T cells in Graves' hyperthyroidism and ophthalmopathy. Study observations and caveats: In the analysis, a 13 V-J model separated ophthalmopathy from stable hyperthyroidism.

It was considered stable Graves' hyperthyroidism when ophthalmopathy did not progress within 18 months. Exclusion of a patient resulted from uncontrolled infection, other autoimmune disease, pregnancy or lactation. On this clonotype: As yet, its antigen is unknown.

The CDR3 covers 15 residues. Germline V gene data show CDR1 as SEHNR and CDR2 as FQNEAQ (reference sequence). V lost 5 bases and J lost 6, with 19 bases in between. There were TCR beta CDR3 regions amplified from RNA transcripts. TCR CDR3 underwent first-round RT-PCR with the HTBI primer set. From the multiplex PCR reads, TCRdb called clonotypes with MiXCR, one entry per CDR3 protein. The sample carries over 700,000 distinct CDR3 sequences, about two fifths recorded once. This clonotype was sampled from a young man with Graves' hyperthyroidism. The specimen sequenced was blood. The J gene is TRBJ1-2, the V gene TRBV7-9; D gene uncertain. The CDR3 protein is CASSGPLAGEDGYTF. The DNA of the CDR3 is TGTGCCAGCAGCGGTCCCTTAGCGGGAGAGGATGGCTACACCTTC.